The 29 T cell receptor beta chains reported below all come from one sample, sequenced in a study of response to subunit inactivated influenza vaccine. TCRdb fed the RT-PCR reads into MiXCR, producing one record per CDR3 protein. The sample lists around 750,000 distinct CDR3 sequences, approximately 22% seen once, with roughly 10% in the top ten. Sequenced material: PBMCs from blood, taken 5 days after vaccination. These receptors were collected from a man aged 50 to 60 who received an inactivated influenza vaccine.

This clonotype was counted at least ten times. This chain joins TRBV20-1 and TRBJ1-1; D is ambiguous. The germline V gene encodes CDR1 DFQATT and CDR2 SNEGSKA (reference sequence). V lost 4 bases to trimming and J lost 1 base, with 1 base between them. The CDR3 consists of 10 residues. The DNA of the CDR3 is TGCAGTGCTAAGAACACTGAAGCTTTCTTT. Its translation: CSAKNTEAFF.

The V gene is TRBV20-1, the J gene TRBJ2-7; the D gene is possibly TRBD1 (6 bases). V shed 3 bases and J shed 3 bases, with 9 bases lying between them. Germline lookup yields CDR1 DFQATT and CDR2 SNEGSKA (reference sequence). The CDR3 has 12 residues. This CDR3 is CSARGTHYEQYF. The DNA for the CDR3 is TGCAGTGCTAGGGGGACACACTACGAGCAGTACTTC.

Points on this clonotype: At one end, the junction sequence differs from germline, possibly due to a read error. J is TRBJ2-7 and V is TRBV10-3, with 9 bases aligning to TRBD2. The CDR3 loop spans 14 amino acids. Germline V CDR1 and CDR2: ENHRY, SYGVKD. The CDR3 region has the DNA TGTGCTATCAGCACATCCGGGACTAGCAAAAAACAGTACTTC. It yields the protein CAISTSGTSKKQYF.

This chain joins TRBV7-2 and TRBJ2-1; 12 nucleotides line up with TRBD2. The junction had 4 bases not matched to a gene; V was cut back by 1 base and J by 12 bases. The CDR3 is made up of 14 amino acids. CDR1 is SGHTA and CDR2 is FQGNSA in the germline V gene. The CDR3 is CASSLELAGGGQFF. As DNA, the CDR3 is TGTGCCAGCAGCTTAGAACTAGCGGGGGGAGGGCAGTTCTTC.

The chain combines TRBV12-3 or TRBV12-4 with TRBJ1-1; D ambiguous. The CDR3 length is 11 residues. Between the trimmed V and J ends, which lost 3 bases and 11 bases, there was a span of 10 bases. CDR3 amino acids: CASSFEGGAFF. The CDR3 coding sequence is TGTGCCAGCAGTTTCGAGGGAGGTGCTTTCTTT.

CDR3 bases: TGTGCCAGCAGTTCGACCGGTCTCGAGCAGTTCTTC. Protein sequence: CASSSTGLEQFF. The V call is TRBV12-3 or TRBV12-4, the J call TRBJ2-1; D not resolved. Trimming cost V 4 bases and J 10 bases, with 11 bases left between them. CDR3 length: 12 residues.

This chain connects TRBV5-1 to TRBJ2-4; possible D gene TRBD1, 6 bases. Germline loops: CDR1 SGHRS, CDR2 YFSETQ. Trimming stripped 5 bases from V and 8 bases from J, with 23 bases between. The CDR3 loop spans 16 amino acids. In nucleotides, the CDR3 is TGCGCCAGCAGTTTAAATCGGGACACCAAGAGGGACATTCAGTACTTC. Its translation: CASSLNRDTKRDIQYF.

This clonotype was counted between two and nine times. The rearrangement uses TRBV30 and TRBJ2-7; 7 bases are shared with TRBD1. The CDR3 covers 13 residues. J lost 5 bases, V lost 6 bases, and 10 bases had no gene match. Germline loops: CDR1 GTSNPN, CDR2 SVGIG (reference sequence). The CDR3 nucleotides read TGTGCCTGTGGAACAGGGGTCTACGACGAGCAGTACTTC. This translates into CACGTGVYDEQYF.

A few counts support this clonotype. The chain has TRBV10-3 and TRBJ2-1; either TRBD1 or TRBD2 may fit D (5 bases each). This CDR3 has 15 amino acids. Germline CDR1 and CDR2: ENHRY and SYGVKD. Trimming removed 5 bases at V and 0 bases at J, with 11 bases between. The DNA for the CDR3 is TGTGCCATCAGTCATGAGGGGTTCTCCTACAATGAGCAGTTCTTC. Translation gives CAISHEGFSYNEQFF.

This clonotype was observed a single time. The chain uses TRBV15 and TRBJ2-5; TRBD1 matches at 8 bases. Germline CDR1 and CDR2: LNHNV and YYDKDF (reference sequence). V lost 3 bases to trimming and J lost 3 bases; unmatched junction nucleotides: 3. The CDR3 consists of 14 residues. CDR3 loop: CATSRDRAEETQYF. The CDR3 coding sequence is TGTGCCACCAGCAGGGACAGGGCAGAAGAGACCCAGTACTTC.

This clonotype was recorded a few times. The genes are TRBV29-1 and TRBJ2-4; D is ambiguous. CDR1 and CDR2 (germline): SQVTM, ANQGSEA. V lost 5 bases, J lost 1 base, and 12 bases lay in between. The CDR3 has 14 amino acids. The CDR3 here is CSVYGLSAKNIQYF. The DNA of the CDR3 is TGCAGCGTTTATGGCCTTTCTGCCAAAAACATTCAGTACTTC.

The rearrangement joins TRBV10-3 to TRBJ1-5, with TRBD1 matching over 11 bases. The germline gives CDR1 ENHRY, CDR2 SYGVKD. Trimming cost V 6 bases and J 5 bases; bases outside gene matches: 9. This CDR3 is 16 amino acids long. CDR3 sequence reads: CAISSWDRGLDQPQHF. The CDR3 DNA follows: TGTGCCATCAGCTCCTGGGACAGGGGGTTGGATCAGCCCCAGCATTTT.

The chain uses TRBV7-9 and TRBJ2-3, with 13 bases matching TRBD2. Trimming took 5 bases from V and 2 from J; bases not matched to a gene: 4. There are 16 residues in the CDR3. CDR1 is SEHNR and CDR2 is FQNEAQ in the germline V gene (reference sequence). The CDR3: CASSRTSGGVTDTQYF. In DNA form, the CDR3 reads TGTGCCAGCAGCCGGACTAGCGGGGGAGTCACAGATACGCAGTATTTT.

V is TRBV3-1 and J is TRBJ2-1; 10 nucleotides line up with TRBD2. Germline assignment: CDR1 LGHDT and CDR2 YNNKEL (reference sequence). CDR3 length: 14 residues. Germline trimming cut 4 bases from V and 6 bases from J; bases unmatched to any gene: 3. In nucleotides, the CDR3 is TGTGCCAGCAGCCTAACTAGCGGGGCCAATGAGCAGTTCTTC. It encodes CASSLTSGANEQFF.

The chain is built from TRBV10-3 and TRBJ1-2; D is uncertain. V was trimmed by 3 bases and J by 8 bases, leaving 10 bases between them. The CDR3 sequence is 12 residues long. Germline V lookup: CDR1 ENHRY, CDR2 SYGVKD. The CDR3 DNA follows: TGTGCCATCAGTGATACCAGTGGCGGCTACACCTTC. Protein product: CAISDTSGGYTF.

CDR3 sequence (DNA): TGCAGTGCTAGATCGAGCCGGTCAAACACCGGGGAGCTGTTTTTT. Its protein is CSARSSRSNTGELFF. The rearrangement links TRBV20-1 to TRBJ2-2; D gene ambiguous. V was cut by 2 bases and J by 2 bases, with 12 bases left in between. Germline CDR1 reads DFQATT; CDR2 reads SNEGSKA (reference sequence). The CDR3 contains 15 residues.

This clonotype has more than one count but fewer than ten. The V and J genes are TRBV6-1 and TRBJ1-5; D is unresolved. Germline V gives CDR1 MNHNS, CDR2 SASEGT. The V gene lost 2 bases and the J gene lost 6 bases, with 8 bases spanning the gap. This CDR3 is 13 amino acids long. The CDR3: CASSENVVQPQHF. Here the CDR3 DNA reads TGTGCCAGCAGTGAAAATGTCGTTCAGCCCCAGCATTTT.

The chain links TRBV18 to TRBJ2-7; the D is unclear. The germline gives CDR1 KGHSH, CDR2 LQKENI. The CDR3 is 15 residues long. V lost 3 bases to trimming and J lost 1 base, with 13 bases between them. DNA of the CDR3: TGTGCCAGCTCACCTTATCGGACGGATTCCTACGAGCAGTACTTC. Translating it yields CASSPYRTDSYEQYF.

The chain is built from TRBV11-2 and TRBJ2-2; weak D call: TRBD1 (6 bases). This CDR3 has 15 amino acids. Trimming cost V 5 bases and J 3 bases, with 13 bases left between them. Germline V lookup: CDR1 SGHAT, CDR2 FQNNGV. The CDR3 loop reads CASSRRTGYTGELFF. In nucleotides, the CDR3 is TGTGCCAGCAGCCGGAGAACAGGGTACACCGGGGAGCTGTTTTTT. Together with reference TRBV11-2 and TRBJ2-2, the CDR3 gives the full variable domain: EAGVAQSPRYKIIEKRQSVAFWCNPISGHATLYWYQQILGQGPKLLIQFQNNGVVDDSQLPKDRFSAERLKGVDSTLKIQPAKLEDSAVYLCASSRRTGYTGELFFGEGSRLTVL.

The table lists this clonotype with a few counts. The chain recombines TRBV20-1 with TRBJ2-7, with D tentatively TRBD1 (6 bases). CDR1 and CDR2 from the germline V gene are DFQATT and SNEGSKA (reference sequence). The CDR3 extends over 12 amino acids. Trimming cost V 5 bases and J 4 bases, with 12 bases left between them. CDR3 loop: CSAVDSPYEQYF. DNA of the CDR3: TGCAGTGCTGTGGACAGTCCGTACGAGCAGTACTTC.

This clonotype turned up a few times. The genes are TRBV6-5 and TRBJ2-1; D ambiguous. The germline CDR1 and CDR2 sequences are MNHEY and SVGAGI. The CDR3 runs to 15 residues. The germline V and J ends were trimmed by 5 bases and 4 bases, with 15 bases remaining between them. In DNA form, the CDR3 reads TGTGCCAGCAGTCCTCGACGCCAGCTTTACAATGAGCAGTTCTTC. Translation gives CASSPRRQLYNEQFF.

This clonotype was observed a handful of times. The chain has TRBV7-6 and TRBJ2-1; TRBD1 agrees at 7 bases. J lost 1 base, V lost 5 bases, and 5 bases had no gene match. The germline V gene encodes CDR1 SGHVS and CDR2 FNYEAQ. The CDR3 has 15 amino acids. CDR3 loop: CASSPTGVSYNEQFF. The CDR3 DNA sequence: TGTGCCAGCAGCCCTACAGGGGTGTCCTACAATGAGCAGTTCTTC. Together with reference TRBV7-6 and TRBJ2-1, the CDR3 gives the full variable domain: GAGVSQSPRYKVTKRGQDVALRCDPISGHVSLYWYRQALGQGPEFLTYFNYEAQQDKSGLPNDRFSAERPEGSISTLTIQRTEQRDSAMYRCASSPTGVSYNEQFFGPGTRLTVL.

This clonotype has only one observation. The V gene is TRBV20-1, the J gene TRBJ2-1; 12 bases align to TRBD2. There are 16 residues in the CDR3. Germline V CDR1 and CDR2: DFQATT, SNEGSKA (reference sequence). V gave up 1 base and J gave up 4 bases; unmatched junction bases: 5. The CDR3 loop is CSARVWTSGTYNEQFF. CDR3 DNA sequence: TGCAGTGCTAGAGTATGGACTAGCGGGACTTACAATGAGCAGTTCTTC.

This chain connects TRBV29-1 to TRBJ2-2, with 8 bases fitting TRBD2. This CDR3 is 12 amino acids long. V shed 4 bases and J 6 bases; nucleotides not matched to a gene: 1. Germline V lookup: CDR1 SQVTM, CDR2 ANQGSEA. The CDR3 is CSVGTSSGELFF. The CDR3 DNA reads TGCAGCGTTGGGACTAGCTCCGGGGAGCTGTTTTTT.

This clonotype was seen a few times. This chain joins TRBV12-3 or TRBV12-4 and TRBJ2-2, with 7 bases matching TRBD1. This CDR3 comprises 15 residues. Trimming cost V 6 bases and J 5 bases; bases outside gene matches: 9. CDR3 sequence: CASRQGQTRTGELFF. CDR3 DNA: TGTGCCAGCAGACAGGGACAGACCCGGACCGGGGAGCTGTTTTTT.

The chain uses TRBV12-3 or TRBV12-4 and TRBJ2-7; D not resolved. The CDR3 runs 14 residues. Trimming stripped 6 bases from V and 0 bases from J, with 12 bases between. The CDR3: CASSLKRSSYEQYF. The CDR3 DNA is TGTGCCAGCAGCCTAAAGCGATCCTCCTACGAGCAGTACTTC.

The rearrangement links TRBV9 to TRBJ2-2, with 12 bases aligning to TRBD2. The germline V gene has CDR1 SGDLS and CDR2 YYNGEE. This CDR3 comprises 16 residues. V was pared by 5 bases and J by 1 base, with 3 bases of the junction left unmatched. The CDR3 loop reads CASSKTSGGNTGELFF. The CDR3, as DNA: TGTGCCAGCAGTAAGACTAGCGGGGGGAACACCGGGGAGCTGTTTTTT. The full variable domain, in which reference TRBV9 and TRBJ2-2 provide the parts outside the CDR3, is DSGVTQTPKHLITATGQRVTLRCSPRSGDLSVYWYQQSLDQGLQFLIQYYNGEERAKGNILERFSAQQFPDLHSELNLSSLELGDSALYFCASSKTSGGNTGELFFGEGSRLTVL.

V and J are TRBV20-1 and TRBJ2-7, with TRBD1 identical over 7 bases. CDR3 size: 13 residues. Trimming removed 2 bases from V and 6 bases from J; junction bases left unmatched: 7. CDR1 and CDR2 (germline): DFQATT, SNEGSKA (reference sequence). The CDR3, as DNA: TGCAGTGCTAGAATTACAGGGGAGCCCGAGCAGTACTTC. It is translated as CSARITGEPEQYF.

The rearrangement joins TRBV27 to TRBJ2-1; 11 nucleotides agree with TRBD2. CDR3 size: 16 residues. Germline CDR1 and CDR2: MNHEY and SMNVEV (reference sequence). The V gene end was trimmed by 2 bases and the J gene end by 7 bases; junction bases not matched to a gene: 7. The CDR3 loop is CASSLGSSGRLNEQFF. CDR3 coding DNA: TGTGCCAGCAGTTTAGGGTCTAGCGGGAGGCTGAATGAGCAGTTCTTC.